The 4 T cell receptor beta chains presented below share a single source sample, sequenced in a study of blood T cell repertoires in COVID-19. Assay used: immunoSEQ multiplex PCR; TCRdb lists only in-frame clones, some missing. The table records about 140,000 clones, approximately 82% of them present only once. The sequenced sample consisted of peripheral blood. These receptors were collected from a human donor in a cohort sampled during active COVID-19.

J is TRBJ2-7 and V is TRBV18, with no clear D. Germline V gene lookup returns CDR1 KGHSH and CDR2 LQKENI. Trimming shortened V by 5 bases and J by 6 bases, and 17 bases separated the two germline ends. This CDR3 has 14 amino acids. CDR3 DNA sequence: TGTGCCAGCTCAGCGACAACCGCCTCCCCCGAGCAGTACTTC. Residues: CASSATTASPEQYF.

The V gene is TRBV6-5, the J gene TRBJ1-1, with TRBD1 as a possible D gene (5 bases). V lost 4 bases and J 8 bases, leaving 14 bases between the germline ends. Per the germline V gene, CDR1 is MNHEY and CDR2 is SVGAGI. There are 13 residues in the CDR3. The CDR3, as DNA: TGTGCCAGCAGTTTTGAGGGACTCGGAGAAGCTTTCTTT. It specifies CASSFEGLGEAFF.

The V and J genes are TRBV3-1 (or the pseudogene TRBV3-2) and TRBJ1-2, with 7 bases lining up with TRBD1. J lost 1 base, V lost 6 bases, and 14 bases had no gene match. The CDR3 is 17 residues long. Germline lookup yields CDR1 LGHDT and CDR2 YNNKEL (reference sequence). CDR3 amino acids: CASSPYFKTGFNYGYTF. The CDR3 region has the DNA TGTGCCAGCAGTCCATACTTTAAGACAGGGTTTAACTATGGCTACACCTTC.

The chain uses TRBV19 and TRBJ2-4; tentatively, D is TRBD1 (5 bases). V lost 3 bases, J lost 6 bases, and 9 bases lay in between. CDR1 and CDR2 from the germline V gene are LNHDA and SQIVND (reference sequence). The CDR3 has 13 amino acids. This CDR3 reads CASSIQGRNIQYF. The CDR3 DNA sequence: TGTGCCAGTAGTATCCAGGGAAGAAACATTCAGTACTTC.